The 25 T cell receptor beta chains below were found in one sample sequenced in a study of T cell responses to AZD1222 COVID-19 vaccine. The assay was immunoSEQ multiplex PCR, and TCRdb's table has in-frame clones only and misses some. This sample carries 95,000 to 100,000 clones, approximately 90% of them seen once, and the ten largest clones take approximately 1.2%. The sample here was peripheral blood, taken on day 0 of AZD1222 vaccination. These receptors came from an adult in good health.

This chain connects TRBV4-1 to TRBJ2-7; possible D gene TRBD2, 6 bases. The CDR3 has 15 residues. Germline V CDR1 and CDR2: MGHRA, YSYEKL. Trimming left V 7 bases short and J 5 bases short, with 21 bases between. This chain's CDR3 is CASTQAGGGGNEQYF. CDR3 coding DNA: TGCGCCAGCACCCAGGCCGGGGGTGGAGGCAACGAGCAGTACTTC.

CDR3 nucleotide sequence: TGTGCCAGCAGTTTAGGGGAAAACATTCAGTACTTC. It encodes CASSLGENIQYF. The J gene is TRBJ2-4, the V gene TRBV28; D unresolved. Germline V CDR1 and CDR2: MDHEN, SYDVKM. Trimming pared 2 bases from V and 5 bases from J, leaving 4 bases between. This CDR3 has 12 amino acids. The full variable domain, completed using reference TRBV28 and TRBJ2-4, is DVKVTQSSRYLVKRTGEKVFLECVQDMDHENMFWYRQDPGLGLRLIYFSYDVKMKEKGDIPEGYSVSREKKERFSLILESASTNQTSMYLCASSLGENIQYFGAGTRLSVL.

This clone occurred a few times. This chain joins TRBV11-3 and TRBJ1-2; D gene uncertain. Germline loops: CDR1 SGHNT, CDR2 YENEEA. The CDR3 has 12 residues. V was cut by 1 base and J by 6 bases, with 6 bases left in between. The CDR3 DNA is TGTGCCAGCAGCTTAGGAGAGGATGGCTACACCTTC. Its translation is CASSLGEDGYTF.

CDR3 region: CASSQDDAKAFF. Here the CDR3 DNA reads TGTGCCAGCAGCCAAGATGACGCTAAAGCTTTCTTT. The chain employs TRBV14 and TRBJ1-1; D uncertain. The V gene lost 0 bases and the J gene lost 9 bases, with 8 bases spanning the gap. The CDR3 contains 12 residues. CDR1 and CDR2 (germline): SGHDN, FVKESK.

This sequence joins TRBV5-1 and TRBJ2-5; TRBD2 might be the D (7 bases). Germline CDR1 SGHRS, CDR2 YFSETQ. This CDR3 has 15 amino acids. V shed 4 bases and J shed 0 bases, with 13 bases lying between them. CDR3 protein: CASSRGRGNQETQYF. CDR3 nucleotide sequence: TGCGCCAGCAGCCGGGGGCGGGGGAACCAAGAGACCCAGTACTTC.

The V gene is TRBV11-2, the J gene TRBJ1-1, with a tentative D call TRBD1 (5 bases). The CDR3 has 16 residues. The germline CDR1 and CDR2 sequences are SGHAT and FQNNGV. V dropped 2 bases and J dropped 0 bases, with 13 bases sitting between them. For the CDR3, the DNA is TGTGCCAGCAGCTTACCCCGGGACGGCCTGAACACTGAAGCTTTCTTT. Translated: CASSLPRDGLNTEAFF.

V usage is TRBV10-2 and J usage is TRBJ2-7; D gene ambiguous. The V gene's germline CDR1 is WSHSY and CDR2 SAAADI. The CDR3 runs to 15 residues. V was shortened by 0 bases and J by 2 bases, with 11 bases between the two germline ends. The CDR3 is CASSESGEKPYEQYF. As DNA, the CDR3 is TGCGCCAGCAGTGAGTCTGGTGAAAAACCCTACGAGCAGTACTTC.

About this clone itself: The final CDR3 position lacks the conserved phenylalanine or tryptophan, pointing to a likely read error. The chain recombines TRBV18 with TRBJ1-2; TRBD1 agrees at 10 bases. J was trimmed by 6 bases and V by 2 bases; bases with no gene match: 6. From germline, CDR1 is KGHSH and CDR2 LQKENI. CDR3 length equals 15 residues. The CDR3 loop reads CASSPAAGTGDGYTL. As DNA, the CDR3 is TGTGCCAGCTCACCAGCGGCTGGGACAGGGGATGGCTACACCCTC.

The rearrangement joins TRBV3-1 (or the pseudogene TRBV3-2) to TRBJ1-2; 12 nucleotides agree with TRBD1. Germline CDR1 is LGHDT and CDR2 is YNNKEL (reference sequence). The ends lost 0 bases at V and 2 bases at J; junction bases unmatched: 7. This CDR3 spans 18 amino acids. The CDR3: CASSQDYRDRGPNYGYTF. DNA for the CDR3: TGTGCCAGCAGCCAAGATTACAGGGACAGGGGGCCCAACTATGGCTACACCTTC.

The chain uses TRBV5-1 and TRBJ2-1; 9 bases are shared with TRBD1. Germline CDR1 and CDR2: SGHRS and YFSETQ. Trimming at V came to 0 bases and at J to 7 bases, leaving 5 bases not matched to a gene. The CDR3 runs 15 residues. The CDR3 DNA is TGCGCCAGCAGCTTGGAGGGACAGGGAAAGAATGAGCAGTTCTTC. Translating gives CASSLEGQGKNEQFF.

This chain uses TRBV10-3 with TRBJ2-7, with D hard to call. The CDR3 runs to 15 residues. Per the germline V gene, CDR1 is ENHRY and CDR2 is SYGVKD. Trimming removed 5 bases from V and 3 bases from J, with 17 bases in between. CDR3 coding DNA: TGTGCCATCAGTCCATTCCCGGACGGTTTCTACGAGCAGTACTTC. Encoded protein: CAISPFPDGFYEQYF.

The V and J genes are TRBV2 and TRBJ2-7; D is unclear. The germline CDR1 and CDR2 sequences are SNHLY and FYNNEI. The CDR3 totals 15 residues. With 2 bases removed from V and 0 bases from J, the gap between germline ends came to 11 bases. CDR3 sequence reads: CASSENQASSYEQYF. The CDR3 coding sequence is TGTGCCAGCAGTGAAAACCAGGCGAGCTCCTACGAGCAGTACTTC.

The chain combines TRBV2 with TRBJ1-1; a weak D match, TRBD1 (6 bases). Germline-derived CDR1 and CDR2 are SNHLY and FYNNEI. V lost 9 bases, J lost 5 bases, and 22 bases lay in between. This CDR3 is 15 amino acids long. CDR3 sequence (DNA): TGTGCCAGTAGGACAGTTCGGTTGGGGAGAACTGAAGCTTTCTTT. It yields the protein CASRTVRLGRTEAFF.

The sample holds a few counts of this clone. The CDR3: CASSPEGGRNQPQHF. CDR3 coding DNA: TGCGCCAGCAGCCCGGAGGGCGGGCGCAATCAGCCCCAGCATTTT. This rearrangement joins TRBV5-1 to TRBJ1-5; the D is unclear. The V and J ends lost 4 bases and 2 bases respectively, with 13 bases between them. The CDR3 is 15 residues long. Germline CDR1 reads SGHRS; CDR2 reads YFSETQ.

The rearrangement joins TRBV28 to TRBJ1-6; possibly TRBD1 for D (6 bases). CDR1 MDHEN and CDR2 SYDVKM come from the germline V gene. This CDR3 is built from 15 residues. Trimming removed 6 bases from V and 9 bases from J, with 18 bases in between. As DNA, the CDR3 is TGTGCCAGCAGACCTTCCACAGGGTCCTCTTCACCCCTCCACTTT. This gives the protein CASRPSTGSSSPLHF.

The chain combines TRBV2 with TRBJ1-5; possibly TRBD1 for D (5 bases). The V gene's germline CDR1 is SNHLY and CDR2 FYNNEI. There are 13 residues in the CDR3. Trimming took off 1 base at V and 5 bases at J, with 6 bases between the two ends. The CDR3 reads CASSEGQYQPQHF. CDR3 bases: TGTGCCAGCAGTGAAGGACAGTATCAGCCCCAGCATTTT. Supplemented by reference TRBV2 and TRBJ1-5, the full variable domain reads EPEVTQTPSHQVTQMGQEVILRCVPISNHLYFYWYRQILGQKVEFLVSFYNNEISEKSEIFDDQFSVERPDGSNFTLKIRSTKLEDSAMYFCASSEGQYQPQHFGDGTRLSIL.

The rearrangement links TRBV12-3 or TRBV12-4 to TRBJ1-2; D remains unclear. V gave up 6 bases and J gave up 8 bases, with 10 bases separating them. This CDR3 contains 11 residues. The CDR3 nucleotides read TGTGCCAGCAGCCCCGGGAGAGGCTACACCTTC. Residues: CASSPGRGYTF.

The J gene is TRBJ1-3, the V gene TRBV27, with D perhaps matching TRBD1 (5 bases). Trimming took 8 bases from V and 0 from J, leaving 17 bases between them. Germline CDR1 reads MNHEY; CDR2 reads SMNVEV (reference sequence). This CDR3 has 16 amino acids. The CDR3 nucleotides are TGTGCCAGCCGAAGGGGAGGAGACCTCTCTGGAAACACCATATATTTT. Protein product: CASRRGGDLSGNTIYF.

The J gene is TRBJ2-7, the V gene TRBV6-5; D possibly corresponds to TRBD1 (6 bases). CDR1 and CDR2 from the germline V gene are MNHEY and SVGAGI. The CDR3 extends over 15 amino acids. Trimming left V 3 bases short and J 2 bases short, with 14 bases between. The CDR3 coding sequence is TGTGCCAGCAGTTATGGTGGACAGATTCCCTACGAGCAGTACTTC. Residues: CASSYGGQIPYEQYF.

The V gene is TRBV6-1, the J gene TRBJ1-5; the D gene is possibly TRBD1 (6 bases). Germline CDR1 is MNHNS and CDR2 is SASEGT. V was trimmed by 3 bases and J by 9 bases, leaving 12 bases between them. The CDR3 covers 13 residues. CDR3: CASSDLRGGPQHF. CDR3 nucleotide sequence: TGTGCCAGCAGTGATCTGAGGGGGGGGCCCCAGCATTTT.

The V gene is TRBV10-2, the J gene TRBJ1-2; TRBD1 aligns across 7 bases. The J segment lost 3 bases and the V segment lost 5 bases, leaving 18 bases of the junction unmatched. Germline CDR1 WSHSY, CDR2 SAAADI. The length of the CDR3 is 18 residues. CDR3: CASSLSWAETGWDYGYTF. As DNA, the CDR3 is TGCGCCAGCAGTCTTTCCTGGGCAGAGACAGGGTGGGACTATGGCTACACCTTC.

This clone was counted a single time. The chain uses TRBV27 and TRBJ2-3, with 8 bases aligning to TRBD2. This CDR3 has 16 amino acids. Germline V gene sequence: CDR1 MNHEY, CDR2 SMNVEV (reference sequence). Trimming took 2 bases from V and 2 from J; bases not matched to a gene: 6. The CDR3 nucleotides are TGTGCCAGCAGTTTAATGGCGGGGGGAAACACAGATACGCAGTATTTT. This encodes CASSLMAGGNTDTQYF.

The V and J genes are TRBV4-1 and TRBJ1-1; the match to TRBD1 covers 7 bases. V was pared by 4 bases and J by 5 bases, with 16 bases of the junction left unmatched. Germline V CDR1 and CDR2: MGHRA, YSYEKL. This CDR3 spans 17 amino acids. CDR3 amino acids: CASSPSSSSGGRTEAFF. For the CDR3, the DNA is TGCGCCAGCAGCCCCTCTTCCAGTTCAGGGGGACGGACTGAAGCTTTCTTT.

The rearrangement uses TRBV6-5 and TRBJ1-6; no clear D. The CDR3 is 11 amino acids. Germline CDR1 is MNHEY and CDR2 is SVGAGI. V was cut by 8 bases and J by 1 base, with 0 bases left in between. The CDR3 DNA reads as TGTGCCAGCTCCTATAATTCACCCCTCCACTTT. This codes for CASSYNSPLHF.

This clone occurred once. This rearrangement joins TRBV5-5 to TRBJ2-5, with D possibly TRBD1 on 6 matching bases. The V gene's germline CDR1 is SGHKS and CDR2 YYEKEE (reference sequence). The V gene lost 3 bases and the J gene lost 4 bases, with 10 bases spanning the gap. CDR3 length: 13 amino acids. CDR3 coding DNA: TGTGCCAGCAGCTCAATCAGGGGAGAGACCCAGTACTTC. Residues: CASSSIRGETQYF.